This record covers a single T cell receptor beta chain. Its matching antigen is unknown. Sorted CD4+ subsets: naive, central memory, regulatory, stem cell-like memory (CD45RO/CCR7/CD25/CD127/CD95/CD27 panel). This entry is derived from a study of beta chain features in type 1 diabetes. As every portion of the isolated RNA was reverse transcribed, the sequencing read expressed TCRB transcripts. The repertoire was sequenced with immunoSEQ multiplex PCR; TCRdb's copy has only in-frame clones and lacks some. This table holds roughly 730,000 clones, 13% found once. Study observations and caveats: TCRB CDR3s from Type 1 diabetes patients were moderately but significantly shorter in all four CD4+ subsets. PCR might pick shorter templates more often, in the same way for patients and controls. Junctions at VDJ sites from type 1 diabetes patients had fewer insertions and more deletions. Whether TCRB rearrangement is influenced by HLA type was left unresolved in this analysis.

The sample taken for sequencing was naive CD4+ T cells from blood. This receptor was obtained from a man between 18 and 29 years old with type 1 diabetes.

The CDR3 nucleotides read TGTGCCAGCAGCTTGGACAGGGAACACTCATTGTACGGCTACACCTTC. This sequence encodes CASSLDREHSLYGYTF. The chain recombines TRBV5-6 with TRBJ1-2, with D maybe TRBD1 (6 bases). The CDR3 is 16 amino acids. The germline V gene encodes CDR1 SGHDT and CDR2 YYEEEE. Trimming cost V 0 bases and J 8 bases, with 20 bases left between them. Based on the CDR3 plus reference TRBV5-6 and TRBJ1-2, the full variable domain is DAGVTQSPTHLIKTRGQQVTLRCSPKSGHDTVSWYQQALGQGPQFIFQYYEEEERQRGNFPDRFSGHQFPNYSSELNVNALLLGDSALYLCASSLDREHSLYGYTFGSGTRLTVV.